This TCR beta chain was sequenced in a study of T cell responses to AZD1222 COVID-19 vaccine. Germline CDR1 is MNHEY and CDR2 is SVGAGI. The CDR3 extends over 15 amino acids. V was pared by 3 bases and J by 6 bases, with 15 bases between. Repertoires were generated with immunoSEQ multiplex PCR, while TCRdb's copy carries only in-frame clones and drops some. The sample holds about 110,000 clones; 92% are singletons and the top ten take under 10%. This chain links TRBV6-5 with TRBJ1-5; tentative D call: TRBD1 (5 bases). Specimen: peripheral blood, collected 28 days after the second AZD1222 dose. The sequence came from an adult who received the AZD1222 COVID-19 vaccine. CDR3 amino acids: CASSYQRNQGQPQHF. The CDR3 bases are TGTGCCAGCAGTTATCAACGGAACCAGGGTCAGCCCCAGCATTTT.